These T cell receptor beta chains were read from a single sample in a study of blood T cell repertoires in COVID-19. The data were produced by immunoSEQ multiplex PCR, yet TCRdb's version contains in-frame clones alone and is incomplete. Here the sample spans 140,000 or so clones, about 85% being singletons. Sample: peripheral blood. These receptor sequences come from a woman in her 70s with COVID-19, enrolled during active disease. Each CDR3 is given with its conserved first and last residue. A D gene is named only where the DNA matches it firmly. Clone size is stated in some rows and not others, as once, few, many or a class when expanded.

d_gene: TRBD1; v_gene: TRBV3-1/TRBV3-2; j_gene: TRBJ1-5; abundance: few; CDR3aa: CASSLGQGEGKPQHF; CDR3nt: TGTGCCAGCAGCCTTGGACAGGGTGAAGGAAAGCCCCAGCATTTT
d_gene: -; v_gene: TRBV5-1; j_gene: TRBJ2-7; abundance: -; CDR3aa: CASSPGAGEQYF; CDR3nt: TGCGCCAGCAGCCCAGGGGCAGGGGAGCAGTACTTC
d_gene: TRBD2; v_gene: TRBV4-1; j_gene: TRBJ2-3; abundance: -; CDR3aa: CASSQGSSGGFDTQYF; CDR3nt: TGCGCCAGCAGCCAAGGTAGTAGCGGGGGTTTTGATACGCAGTATTTT
d_gene: -; v_gene: TRBV3-1/TRBV3-2; j_gene: TRBJ1-2; abundance: -; CDR3aa: CASSQRGTGGYTF; CDR3nt: TGTGCCAGCAGCCAGAGGGGGACGGGCGGCTACACCTTC
d_gene: TRBD1; v_gene: TRBV30; j_gene: TRBJ2-3; abundance: -; CDR3aa: CAWSRGGQGNTDTQYF; CDR3nt: TGTGCCTGGAGTAGGGGGGGACAGGGAAACACAGATACGCAGTATTTT
d_gene: TRBD2; v_gene: TRBV19; j_gene: TRBJ2-5; abundance: -; CDR3aa: CASSIRGGRKETQYF; CDR3nt: TGTGCCAGTAGTATTCGGGGGGGCCGCAAAGAGACCCAGTACTTC
d_gene: -; v_gene: TRBV6-6; j_gene: TRBJ1-1; abundance: -; CDR3aa: CASSLRVNTEAFF; CDR3nt: TGTGCCAGCAGTCTGCGGGTGAACACTGAAGCTTTCTTT
d_gene: -; v_gene: TRBV7-2; j_gene: TRBJ1-5; abundance: -; CDR3aa: CASSFAVGAQHF; CDR3nt: TGTGCCAGCAGCTTTGCGGTAGGGGCCCAGCATTTT
d_gene: -; v_gene: TRBV19; j_gene: TRBJ1-2; abundance: -; CDR3aa: CASSIYGTHVYGYTF; CDR3nt: TGTGCCAGTAGTATATACGGGACACACGTCTATGGCTACACCTTC
d_gene: -; v_gene: TRBV7-9; j_gene: TRBJ2-1; abundance: -; CDR3aa: CASSLILGEQFF; CDR3nt: TGTGCCAGCAGCTTAATTCTCGGTGAGCAGTTCTTC
d_gene: TRBD1; v_gene: TRBV7-2; j_gene: TRBJ1-6; abundance: -; CDR3aa: CASSSQGGPLHF; CDR3nt: TGTGCCAGCAGCTCACAGGGGGGACCCCTCCACTTT
d_gene: -; v_gene: TRBV28; j_gene: TRBJ1-1; abundance: once; CDR3aa: CASSSAFAIPRTEAFF; CDR3nt: TGTGCCAGCAGTTCGGCTTTCGCGATACCGAGGACTGAAGCTTTCTTT
d_gene: TRBD1; v_gene: TRBV19; j_gene: TRBJ2-4; abundance: once; CDR3aa: CASRTGYIQYF; CDR3nt: TGTGCCAGTAGGACAGGGTACATTCAGTACTTC
d_gene: TRBD2; v_gene: TRBV20-1; j_gene: TRBJ2-3; abundance: -; CDR3aa: CSASLAGSTDTQYF; CDR3nt: TGCAGTGCTAGTTTAGCGGGGAGTACGGATACGCAGTATTTT
d_gene: -; v_gene: TRBV21-1; j_gene: TRBJ2-3; abundance: -; CDR3aa: CASSKYGGQEEATDTQYF; CDR3nt: TGTGCCAGCAGCAAATACGGTGGACAGGAGGAGGCCACAGATACGCAGTATTTT
d_gene: TRBD1; v_gene: TRBV6-5; j_gene: TRBJ2-7; abundance: -; CDR3aa: CASTNGQGREQYF; CDR3nt: TGTGCCAGCACCAACGGACAGGGGAGAGAGCAGTACTTC
d_gene: -; v_gene: TRBV7-3; j_gene: TRBJ2-3; abundance: -; CDR3aa: CASSLAGASRGTQYF; CDR3nt: TGTGCCAGCAGCTTGGCGGGGGCCTCCAGGGGTACGCAGTATTTT
d_gene: -; v_gene: TRBV10-3; j_gene: TRBJ1-2; abundance: -; CDR3aa: CAISELTVANYGYTF; CDR3nt: TGTGCCATCAGTGAACTGACAGTAGCTAACTATGGCTACACCTTC
d_gene: TRBD1; v_gene: TRBV4-1; j_gene: TRBJ1-2; abundance: -; CDR3aa: CASSQGTGGARSYTF; CDR3nt: TGCGCCAGCAGCCAAGGCACAGGGGGTGCCAGGAGCTACACCTTC
d_gene: -; v_gene: TRBV28; j_gene: TRBJ2-7; abundance: medium-sized; CDR3aa: CASSRSYEQYF; CDR3nt: TGTGCCAGCAGCCGGTCCTACGAGCAGTACTTC
d_gene: -; v_gene: TRBV6-5; j_gene: TRBJ1-2; abundance: -; CDR3aa: CASSQKHGGGYTF; CDR3nt: TGTGCCAGCAGCCAGAAACACGGGGGTGGCTACACCTTC
d_gene: -; v_gene: TRBV25-1; j_gene: TRBJ2-3; abundance: few; CDR3aa: CASSGGGTRDTQYF; CDR3nt: TGTGCCAGCAGTGGAGGGGGTACAAGGGATACGCAGTATTTT
d_gene: -; v_gene: TRBV20-1; j_gene: TRBJ2-4; abundance: few; CDR3aa: CSASVGARQLAKNIQYF; CDR3nt: TGCAGTGCTAGTGTGGGCGCCCGACAACTAGCCAAAAACATTCAGTACTTC
d_gene: TRBD1; v_gene: TRBV6-6; j_gene: TRBJ1-1; abundance: -; CDR3aa: CASSYSDRANTEAFF; CDR3nt: TGTGCCAGCAGTTACTCGGACAGGGCGAACACTGAAGCTTTCTTT
d_gene: TRBD2; v_gene: TRBV9; j_gene: TRBJ2-5; abundance: -; CDR3aa: CASSVGAGGGETQYF; CDR3nt: TGTGCCAGCAGCGTAGGTGCGGGGGGGGGAGAGACCCAGTACTTC
d_gene: TRBD1; v_gene: TRBV2; j_gene: TRBJ2-5; abundance: -; CDR3aa: CASLQGTQETQYF; CDR3nt: TGTGCCAGCTTACAGGGGACACAAGAGACCCAGTACTTC
d_gene: -; v_gene: TRBV4-3; j_gene: TRBJ2-3; abundance: few; CDR3aa: CASSLSYRGSHTDTQYF; CDR3nt: TGCGCCAGCAGCCTAAGCTACCGGGGGTCACACACAGATACGCAGTATTTT
d_gene: -; v_gene: TRBV6-4; j_gene: TRBJ1-1; abundance: -; CDR3aa: CASSEQGGTEAFF; CDR3nt: TGTGCCAGCAGTGAACAGGGTGGAACTGAAGCTTTCTTT
d_gene: -; v_gene: TRBV7-2; j_gene: TRBJ1-2; abundance: -; CDR3aa: CASSLPVLRGYTF; CDR3nt: TGTGCCAGCAGCTTACCGGTTTTGAGAGGCTACACCTTC
d_gene: -; v_gene: TRBV2; j_gene: TRBJ1-3; abundance: few; CDR3aa: CASSEDGAKYSGNTIYF; CDR3nt: TGTGCCAGCAGTGAAGATGGGGCCAAATACTCTGGAAACACCATATATTTT
d_gene: -; v_gene: TRBV4-1; j_gene: TRBJ1-5; abundance: -; CDR3aa: CASSQEITGRNQPQHF; CDR3nt: TGCGCCAGCAGCCAAGAGATTACAGGTCGTAATCAGCCCCAGCATTTT
d_gene: -; v_gene: TRBV18; j_gene: TRBJ1-1; abundance: once; CDR3aa: CASSPNGPQMNTEAFF; CDR3nt: TGTGCCAGCTCACCTAACGGTCCACAGATGAACACTGAAGCTTTCTTT
d_gene: TRBD2; v_gene: TRBV2; j_gene: TRBJ2-1; abundance: -; CDR3aa: CASSPGLAGAEEQFF; CDR3nt: TGTGCCAGCAGCCCGGGACTAGCGGGGGCAGAGGAGCAGTTCTTC
d_gene: -; v_gene: TRBV20-1; j_gene: TRBJ1-2; abundance: few; CDR3aa: CSGPPLNGYTF; CDR3nt: TGCAGTGGTCCCCCACTCAACGGCTACACCTTC
d_gene: TRBD1; v_gene: TRBV15; j_gene: TRBJ1-2; abundance: -; CDR3aa: CATSREQGAVYGYTF; CDR3nt: TGTGCCACCAGCAGAGAGCAGGGGGCGGTCTATGGCTACACCTTC
d_gene: -; v_gene: TRBV6-2/TRBV6-3; j_gene: TRBJ1-6; abundance: -; CDR3aa: CASSKTVLNNSPLHF; CDR3nt: TGTGCCAGCAGTAAGACAGTGCTCAATAATTCACCCCTCCACTTT
d_gene: TRBD2; v_gene: TRBV27; j_gene: TRBJ2-1; abundance: -; CDR3aa: CASSPRLAGGMNEQFF; CDR3nt: TGTGCCAGCAGTCCCCGCCTAGCGGGGGGAATGAATGAGCAGTTCTTC
d_gene: TRBD1; v_gene: TRBV5-1; j_gene: TRBJ1-2; abundance: -; CDR3aa: CASSQQGDYGYTF; CDR3nt: TGCGCCAGCAGCCAACAGGGGGACTATGGCTACACCTTC
d_gene: -; v_gene: TRBV7-2; j_gene: TRBJ1-2; abundance: -; CDR3aa: CASSADSGMGGYTF; CDR3nt: TGTGCCAGCAGCGCGGACAGTGGGATGGGCGGCTACACCTTC
d_gene: -; v_gene: TRBV6-5; j_gene: TRBJ2-1; abundance: few; CDR3aa: CASRPAGANNEQFF; CDR3nt: TGTGCCAGCCGGCCGGCGGGGGCGAACAATGAGCAGTTCTTC
d_gene: TRBD2; v_gene: TRBV28; j_gene: TRBJ2-4; abundance: -; CDR3aa: CASSTPSGGVLAKNIQYF; CDR3nt: TGTGCCAGCAGTACCCCCAGCGGGGGGGTACTAGCCAAAAACATTCAGTACTTC
d_gene: -; v_gene: TRBV7-2; j_gene: TRBJ2-2; abundance: once; CDR3aa: CASSLQGGRELFF; CDR3nt: TGTGCCAGCAGCTTGCAGGGTGGCAGGGAGCTGTTTTTT